The 29 T cell receptor beta chains below were found in one sample sequenced in a study of T cell responses to AZD1222 COVID-19 vaccine. This table comes from immunoSEQ multiplex PCR, and its TCRdb copy is limited to in-frame clones, with some not included. The table includes roughly 180,000 clones, around 94% detected once. Sequencing used peripheral blood, obtained on day 0 of AZD1222 vaccination. These receptors all come from an adult in good health.

The chain recombines TRBV6-5 with TRBJ1-2; D ambiguous. The CDR3 spans 15 residues. The V end was cut by 7 bases, the J end by 5 bases, with 20 bases between. Germline assignment: CDR1 MNHEY and CDR2 SVGAGI. The CDR3 spells CASTLSRGERYGYTF. The CDR3 bases are TGTGCCAGCACCCTATCCCGTGGGGAGAGGTATGGCTACACCTTC.

This chain connects TRBV18 to TRBJ1-1; D not certain. V lost 0 bases to trimming and J lost 8 bases, with 7 bases between them. Germline assignment: CDR1 KGHSH and CDR2 LQKENI. CDR3 length equals 12 residues. Here the CDR3 reads CASSPPGGEAFF. CDR3 DNA sequence: TGTGCCAGCTCACCACCGGGCGGAGAAGCTTTCTTT.

The chain couples TRBV2 to TRBJ1-6, with D possibly matching TRBD1 (5 bases). V lost 3 bases, J lost 3 bases, and 18 bases lay in between. The CDR3 totals 18 residues. Germline CDR1 reads SNHLY; CDR2 reads FYNNEI. The CDR3 region has the DNA TGTGCCAGCAGTGAGACGGACATGCTCTATGTCTATAATTCACCCCTCCACTTT. This encodes CASSETDMLYVYNSPLHF.

The CDR3 sequence is CASSFGFKETQYF. The CDR3 DNA reads as TGTGCCAGCAGCTTCGGGTTTAAAGAGACCCAGTACTTC. This chain uses TRBV5-6 with TRBJ2-5; no reliable D call. Trimming removed 2 bases from V and 3 bases from J, with 8 bases in between. The germline V gene has CDR1 SGHDT and CDR2 YYEEEE. The length of the CDR3 is 13 residues.

The V and J genes are TRBV3-1 (or the pseudogene TRBV3-2) and TRBJ1-3; no reliable D call. The CDR3 contains 17 residues. Germline values: CDR1 LGHDT, CDR2 YNNKEL (reference sequence). Trimming cost V 1 base and J 4 bases, with 17 bases left between them. CDR3 bases: TGTGCCAGCAGCCAAGGCCCGACCGTAGGATGGGGAAACACCATATATTTT. This gives the protein CASSQGPTVGWGNTIYF.

The CDR3 DNA is TGTGCCACCAGAGGTACCGGGAATCAGCCCCAGCATTTT. It encodes CATRGTGNQPQHF. V is TRBV24-1 and J is TRBJ1-5; D remains ambiguous. The CDR3 length is 13 residues. V shed 7 bases and J shed 4 bases, with 10 bases lying between them. In germline, CDR1 is KGHDR, CDR2 SFDVKD.

The chain has TRBV10-1 and TRBJ2-7; D is tentatively TRBD1 or TRBD2 (5 bases each). The length of the CDR3 is 14 residues. The V end lost 2 bases, the J end lost 6 bases, and 14 bases lay between the germline ends. CDR1 is WNHNN, CDR2 SYGVQD, per germline (reference sequence). CDR3 sequence: CASSEREGTVEQYF. For the CDR3, the DNA is TGCGCCAGCAGTGAGAGGGAAGGGACGGTCGAGCAGTACTTC.

The V gene is TRBV28, the J gene TRBJ1-5, with D unresolved. The germline CDR1 and CDR2 sequences are MDHEN and SYDVKM. This CDR3 has 11 amino acids. V was cut by 6 bases and J by 7 bases, with 7 bases left in between. CDR3 nucleotides: TGTGCCAGCAGGACGAAGCAGCCCCAGCATTTT. This gives the protein CASRTKQPQHF.

The chain employs TRBV23-1 and TRBJ1-2; D perhaps matches TRBD1 (5 bases). TRBV23-1 is filed as an ORF, its function uncertain. Trimming stripped 8 bases from V and 2 bases from J, with 24 bases between. There are 17 residues in the CDR3. CDR3 protein: CASPPGRRDLQNYGYTF. The CDR3 DNA reads as TGCGCCAGCCCTCCCGGGCGACGGGACCTCCAAAACTATGGCTACACCTTC.

The V call is TRBV7-9, the J call TRBJ1-6; the D gene is possibly TRBD1 (6 bases). The CDR3 is 15 amino acids. Trimming shortened V by 6 bases and J by 4 bases, and 13 bases separated the two germline ends. Germline-derived CDR1 and CDR2 are SEHNR and FQNEAQ (reference sequence). As DNA, the CDR3 is TGTGCCAGCAGTAGGGGGTCGGTATATAATTCACCCCTCCACTTT. Translation: CASSRGSVYNSPLHF.

This rearrangement joins TRBV30 to TRBJ2-5; 11 bases align to TRBD2. After removal of 8 bases from V and 5 bases from J, the junction contained 7 bases not matched to a gene. This CDR3 has 13 residues. CDR1 and CDR2 (germline): GTSNPN, SVGIG (reference sequence). The CDR3 nucleotides are TGTGCCGGGCTAGCGGGAGGAAGGGAGACCCAGTACTTC. It specifies CAGLAGGRETQYF.

V and J are TRBV9 and TRBJ1-1, with D possibly TRBD1 on 5 matching bases. Trimming cost V 4 bases and J 4 bases, with 14 bases left between them. The CDR3 spans 14 residues. The V gene's germline CDR1 is SGDLS and CDR2 YYNGEE. The CDR3 coding sequence is TGTGCCAGCAGCAACTGGGGGAGTGGCACTGAAGCTTTCTTT. Protein: CASSNWGSGTEAFF. Supplemented by reference TRBV9 and TRBJ1-1, the full variable domain reads DSGVTQTPKHLITATGQRVTLRCSPRSGDLSVYWYQQSLDQGLQFLIQYYNGEERAKGNILERFSAQQFPDLHSELNLSSLELGDSALYFCASSNWGSGTEAFFGQGTRLTVV.

V is TRBV3-1 (or the pseudogene TRBV3-2) and J is TRBJ2-7; no clear D gene. The germline gives CDR1 LGHDT, CDR2 YNNKEL (reference sequence). The CDR3 is 14 residues long. Trimming stripped 1 base from V and 7 bases from J, with 14 bases between. CDR3 in amino acids: CASSQGSEAREQYF. CDR3 coding DNA: TGTGCCAGCAGCCAAGGGAGTGAGGCGAGGGAGCAGTACTTC.

This rearrangement joins TRBV7-9 to TRBJ2-1; D gene uncertain. Germline V gene lookup returns CDR1 SEHNR and CDR2 FQNEAQ (reference sequence). V gave up 3 bases and J gave up 7 bases, with 7 bases separating them. This CDR3 comprises 12 residues. The CDR3 protein is CASSFLGNEQFF. CDR3 coding DNA: TGTGCCAGCAGCTTTTTAGGGAATGAGCAGTTCTTC.

V and J are TRBV28 and TRBJ1-6, with D unresolved. CDR3 length: 13 residues. CDR1 is MDHEN, CDR2 SYDVKM, per germline. Trimming removed 10 bases from V and 7 bases from J, with 14 bases in between. CDR3 sequence (DNA): TGTGCCACCATCCGGACGGGCAATTCACCCCTCCACTTT. Translated: CATIRTGNSPLHF.

The genes are TRBV5-1 and TRBJ2-1; 11 nucleotides align to TRBD2. This CDR3 spans 15 amino acids. Trimming cost V 4 bases and J 4 bases; bases outside gene matches: 4. Germline V lookup: CDR1 SGHRS, CDR2 YFSETQ. CDR3 in DNA: TGCGCCAGCAGCCTCGGGACTAGCGGATACAATGAGCAGTTCTTC. Amino acids: CASSLGTSGYNEQFF.

The chain recombines TRBV19 with TRBJ2-5; TRBD2 aligns across 11 bases. The V gene end was trimmed by 4 bases and the J gene end by 4 bases; junction bases not matched to a gene: 2. This CDR3 is built from 14 residues. Per germline, CDR1 LNHDA and CDR2 SQIVND (reference sequence). CDR3 sequence reads: CASSRGTSGETQYF. The CDR3 DNA is TGTGCCAGTAGTAGGGGGACTAGCGGAGAGACCCAGTACTTC.

The chain couples TRBV11-3 to TRBJ2-2, with 11 bases aligning to TRBD1. This CDR3 spans 16 amino acids. CDR1 SGHNT and CDR2 YENEEA come from the germline V gene. Trimming removed 5 bases from V and 5 bases from J; junction bases left unmatched: 7. The CDR3 nucleotides read TGTGCCAGCAGCAACTCCGGGACAGGGGGGACCGGGGAGCTGTTTTTT. This sequence encodes CASSNSGTGGTGELFF.

This chain connects TRBV27 to TRBJ2-7; no definite D call. The germline V gene encodes CDR1 MNHEY and CDR2 SMNVEV (reference sequence). V shed 3 bases and J shed 0 bases, with 9 bases lying between them. CDR3 length: 14 amino acids. The CDR3 sequence: CASSLSPSSYEQYF. The CDR3 coding sequence is TGTGCCAGCAGTTTGTCACCCAGCTCCTACGAGCAGTACTTC.

The chain carries TRBV5-4 and TRBJ1-1, with D unresolved. V dropped 3 bases and J dropped 1 base, with 13 bases sitting between them. Germline-derived CDR1 and CDR2 are SGHNT and YYREEE (reference sequence). This CDR3 region has 15 residues. The CDR3: CASSSGRTSNTEAFF. As DNA, the CDR3 is TGTGCCAGCAGCTCCGGCCGGACGTCGAACACTGAAGCTTTCTTT. The full variable domain, its missing parts supplied by reference TRBV5-4 and TRBJ1-1, is ETGVTQSPTHLIKTRGQQVTLRCSSQSGHNTVSWYQQALGQGPQFIFQYYREEENGRGNFPPRFSGLQFPNYSSELNVNALELDDSALYLCASSSGRTSNTEAFFGQGTRLTVV.

The CDR3: CASTWTGNTEAFF. In DNA, the CDR3 is TGTGCCAGTACATGGACAGGGAACACTGAAGCTTTCTTT. This chain uses TRBV19 with TRBJ1-1; 7 bases agree with TRBD1. V shed 7 bases, J shed 1 base, and the junction held 3 bases outside the gene matches. This CDR3 spans 13 amino acids. Germline loops: CDR1 LNHDA, CDR2 SQIVND (reference sequence).

The rearrangement links TRBV28 to TRBJ1-1, with D possibly TRBD1 on 6 matching bases. In germline, CDR1 is MDHEN, CDR2 SYDVKM. The CDR3 is 11 residues long. The V end lost 8 bases, the J end lost 7 bases, and 11 bases lay between the germline ends. DNA for the CDR3: TGTGCCAGCCCCAAGGGGGGTGAAGCTTTCTTT. Translation gives CASPKGGEAFF.

The chain has TRBV12-3 or TRBV12-4 and TRBJ1-2; D remains unclear. Trimming removed 1 base at V and 6 bases at J, with 6 bases between. The CDR3 has 12 amino acids. The CDR3 is CASSLGGDGYTF. The CDR3 bases are TGTGCCAGCAGTTTAGGTGGGGATGGCTACACCTTC.

This chain uses TRBV6-5 with TRBJ2-7; tentatively, D is TRBD1 (5 bases). The V gene's germline CDR1 is MNHEY and CDR2 SVGAGI. CDR3 size: 12 residues. V was clipped by 6 bases and J by 3 bases, with 9 bases between them. As DNA, the CDR3 is TGTGCCAGCAGATTCGACAGCTACGAGCAGTACTTC. It translates to CASRFDSYEQYF.

This clone occurred once. This rearrangement joins TRBV11-2 to TRBJ1-1; no clear D gene. Germline V CDR1 and CDR2: SGHAT, FQNNGV. Trimming pared 6 bases from V and 9 bases from J, leaving 11 bases between. This CDR3 is 11 amino acids long. This CDR3 is CASSDHPQAFF. CDR3 in DNA: TGTGCCAGCAGTGATCACCCCCAAGCTTTCTTT.

The V and J genes are TRBV7-8 and TRBJ1-1; D might be TRBD1 (6 bases). Germline loops: CDR1 SGHVS, CDR2 FQNEAQ. Trimming removed 2 bases at V and 0 bases at J, with 10 bases between. The CDR3 has 15 residues. The chain's CDR3 is CASSLRTGLNTEAFF. CDR3 in DNA: TGTGCCAGCAGCTTAAGAACAGGGCTGAACACTGAAGCTTTCTTT.

V is TRBV5-4 and J is TRBJ2-3; perhaps TRBD2 as D (5 bases). V lost 6 bases and J lost 6, with 23 bases in between. The germline V gene encodes CDR1 SGHNT and CDR2 YYREEE (reference sequence). The length of the CDR3 is 16 residues. DNA for the CDR3: TGTGCCAGCACCCACGCCCGGAGCGGCTTTGATGATACGCAGTATTTT. Amino acids: CASTHARSGFDDTQYF.

The gene calls are TRBV6-5 and TRBJ2-7; D not resolved. The CDR3 contains 15 residues. Germline CDR1 reads MNHEY; CDR2 reads SVGAGI. The V end was cut by 6 bases, the J end by 3 bases, with 18 bases between. The CDR3, as DNA: TGTGCCAGCAGGTTTAGTCCGGACGGGCTCTACGAGCAGTACTTC. It yields the protein CASRFSPDGLYEQYF.

This clone was seen a handful of times. The CDR3, as DNA: TGTGCCAGCAGTTACGACCAAAACAATGAGCAGTTCTTC. Its protein product is CASSYDQNNEQFF. The gene calls are TRBV6-5 and TRBJ2-1; D is ambiguous. V was pared by 2 bases and J by 5 bases, with 7 bases between. The germline gives CDR1 MNHEY, CDR2 SVGAGI. The length of the CDR3 is 13 residues.